This entry is about one T cell receptor (beta chain). The antigen is unknown. This record comes from a study of identical twins. Study-wide findings and caveats: Conclusions relied on cross-sectional statistical analysis, not following the same donors.

From germline, CDR1 is SQVTM and CDR2 ANQGSEA. The CDR3 totals 12 residues. Trimming took 4 bases from V and 5 from J, leaving 10 bases between them. TCRdb fed the 5' RACE reads into MiXCR, producing one record per CDR3 protein. This sample has fewer than 900,000 distinct CDR3 sequences; over 15% occur once, and the top ten carry over 10%. The data also belong to a second study, concerning T cells expressing NK-cell markers. That source notes: Source material for TCR beta repertoires consisted of sorted CD3+CD56+NKG2C+, CD3+CD56+NKG2C- and CD3+CD56-NKG2C+ T cells.

The receptor's source is a woman aged 18-29 years in good health. The rearrangement uses TRBV29-1 and TRBJ2-3; D is uncertain. Sequenced: PBMCs. DNA for the CDR3: TGCAGCGTTGGTCTACTCAGAGATACGCAGTATTTT. It translates to CSVGLLRDTQYF.